This paragraph covers one T cell receptor beta chain sequence. Profiling relied on immunoSEQ multiplex PCR, and the TCRdb table lists in-frame clones only, not all of them. Among more than 85,000 clones listed, about 80% were seen once. These data come from a study of blood T cell repertoires in COVID-19. The CDR3 runs to 11 residues. V was shortened by 5 bases and J by 5 bases, with 6 bases between the two germline ends. From germline, CDR1 is DFQATT and CDR2 SNEGSKA (reference sequence). The sequence was collected from a man older than 75 with acute or convalescent COVID-19. Sequenced material: peripheral blood. V gene TRBV20-1 combines with J gene TRBJ1-4, with D unclear. The CDR3 loop reads CSAYFNEKLFF. In nucleotides, the CDR3 is TGCAGTGCTTATTTCAATGAAAAACTGTTTTTT.